One TCR beta chain is described in this entry. Its antigen is unknown. Germline V lookup: CDR1 MNHEY, CDR2 SMNVEV (reference sequence). The CDR3 has 14 amino acids. V shed 5 bases and J shed 4 bases, with 12 bases lying between them. This sample was included in a study of human thymus T cells. Findings and caveats of the study: There were highly overlapping thymic repertoires among unrelated individuals, as related research reported. Apparent skewing of V and J gene usage characterized both thymic and blood repertoires.

Obtained as resections during corrective heart surgery, the thymus tissue was then studied. Healthy Finnish infants having corrective surgery for congenital heart defects served as donors. Data came from immunoSEQ multiplex PCR; TCRdb stores just in-frame clones and leaves some out. The profile shows 60,000 to 75,000 clones, roughly 95% of them singletons. The sequencing sample was made of thymus tissue. The TCR sequence derives from a girl less than two years old with a congenital heart defect but otherwise immunologically healthy. The J gene is TRBJ2-1, the V gene TRBV27, with D unresolved. CDR3 DNA: TGTGCCAGCAGTCCCCGGCAGATTTACAATGAGCAGTTCTTC. It yields the protein CASSPRQIYNEQFF.